These 22 T cell receptor beta chains were sequenced from one sample in a study of CD8+ T cells in alopecia areata. TCR sequencing used cDNA made by reverse transcription of extracted RNA. Measured with immunoSEQ multiplex PCR; TCRdb has only the in-frame clones, and not every one. The sample lists around 82,000 clones, 45% to 60% seen once, with around 5% in the top ten. Material: NKG2D-high CD8+ T cells sorted from blood. The source is a human donor with alopecia areata.

This CDR3 is CAWSDAQGAGKANSQETQYF. DNA of the CDR3: TGTGCCTGGAGTGACGCCCAGGGAGCGGGAAAAGCCAACTCACAAGAGACCCAGTACTTC. The chain joins TRBV30 to TRBJ2-5, with 7 bases aligning to TRBD2. The ends lost 1 base at V and 2 bases at J; junction bases unmatched: 22. The CDR3 loop spans 20 amino acids. Germline V gene data show CDR1 as GTSNPN and CDR2 as SVGIG (reference sequence).

J is TRBJ1-5 and V is TRBV13, with 10 nucleotides matching TRBD1. J lost 2 bases, V lost 4 bases, and 11 bases had no gene match. Per germline, CDR1 PRHDT and CDR2 FYEKMQ (reference sequence). The CDR3 contains 18 residues. CDR3 region: CASSSGTGVGEGNQPQHF. CDR3 coding DNA: TGTGCCAGCAGCTCCGGGACAGGGGTAGGGGAAGGCAATCAGCCCCAGCATTTT.

The V call is TRBV19, the J call TRBJ2-7, with 7 bases matching TRBD2. This CDR3 spans 12 amino acids. Germline CDR1 and CDR2: LNHDA and SQIVND (reference sequence). With 5 bases clipped from V and 7 bases from J, the junction kept 5 bases outside the gene matches. Written as DNA, the CDR3 is TGTGCCAGTAGTCCCGGGGGGAGTGAGCAGTACTTC. This codes for CASSPGGSEQYF.

A few counts support this clone. The chain uses TRBV29-1 and TRBJ2-7; TRBD2 is a possible D gene (7 bases). Deletions cut 3 bases from V and 2 bases from J, with 17 bases between. Germline V gives CDR1 SQVTM, CDR2 ANQGSEA. This CDR3 is built from 15 residues. DNA for the CDR3: TGCAGCGTTGAGACTGTGGCGGGGGACACCTACGAGCAGTACTTC. Its translation: CSVETVAGDTYEQYF.

The rearrangement uses TRBV2 and TRBJ2-3; D ambiguous. The CDR3 is 11 amino acids. Trimming took off 7 bases at V and 5 bases at J, with 7 bases between the two ends. CDR1 and CDR2 (germline): SNHLY, FYNNEI. CDR3 nucleotides: TGTGCCAGCAACTTTGGAGATACGCAGTATTTT. As protein: CASNFGDTQYF.

The chain has TRBV27 and TRBJ2-5; 7 positions agree with TRBD2. The CDR3 is made up of 14 amino acids. From germline, CDR1 is MNHEY and CDR2 SMNVEV (reference sequence). V was pared by 1 base and J by 5 bases, with 4 bases of the junction left unmatched. The CDR3 DNA reads TGTGCCAGCAGTTTATTCTGGGGGGGGGAGACCCAGTACTTC. Its translation is CASSLFWGGETQYF.

This clone has only a few counts. The gene calls are TRBV10-3 and TRBJ2-7; the match to TRBD1 covers 8 bases. V trimming: 4 bases; J trimming: 2 bases; junction bases outside the gene matches: 4. Germline assignment: CDR1 ENHRY and CDR2 SYGVKD. The CDR3 is 14 amino acids. CDR3 sequence (DNA): TGTGCCATCAGTGGAGGGGACAGGACCTACGAGCAGTACTTC. Translated: CAISGGDRTYEQYF.

This clone was seen more than once but under ten times. V usage is TRBV4-1 and J usage is TRBJ2-3, with no clear D. V lost 4 bases and J lost 2, with 10 bases in between. The CDR3 has 14 residues. Germline values: CDR1 MGHRA, CDR2 YSYEKL. The CDR3 nucleotides read TGCGCCAGCAGCCCGGACGGGCCCACAGATACGCAGTATTTT. It specifies CASSPDGPTDTQYF.

This clone was observed once. The junction shows a germline mismatch at one end, possibly a read error. The chain joins TRBV7-7 to TRBJ2-5, with TRBD2 matching over 8 bases. This CDR3 comprises 13 residues. Germline CDR1 and CDR2: SSHAT and FNYEAQ (reference sequence). CDR3 nucleotide sequence: TGTGCTAGCAGCAGCGGGGGACAAGAGACCCAGTACTTC. This gives the protein CASSSGGQETQYF.

The chain combines TRBV7-9 with TRBJ2-6; D is undetermined. With 1 base removed from V and 3 bases from J, the gap between germline ends came to 1 base. There are 13 residues in the CDR3. From germline, CDR1 is SEHNR and CDR2 FQNEAQ (reference sequence). CDR3 coding DNA: TGTGCCAGCAGCTTAGATGGGGCCAACGTCCTGACTTTC. Protein: CASSLDGANVLTF.

The rearrangement joins TRBV9 to TRBJ1-1; D uncertain. The CDR3 sequence is 11 residues long. V was cut by 4 bases and J by 8 bases, with 9 bases left in between. Germline values: CDR1 SGDLS, CDR2 YYNGEE. The CDR3 nucleotides read TGTGCCAGCAGCCCAGTTGCCGAAGCTTTCTTT. It codes for CASSPVAEAFF.

The chain combines TRBV27 with TRBJ2-2, with unresolved D. The germline CDR1 and CDR2 sequences are MNHEY and SMNVEV (reference sequence). V lost 8 bases, J lost 1 base, and 14 bases lay in between. This CDR3 spans 15 amino acids. CDR3 nucleotide sequence: TGTGCCAGCGCTCTCGGGTTGCGGAACACCGGGGAGCTGTTTTTT. It codes for CASALGLRNTGELFF.

This clone has only a few counts. The chain links TRBV28 to TRBJ2-6; D not certain. The CDR3 consists of 17 residues. Trimming shortened V by 2 bases and J by 1 base, and 12 bases separated the two germline ends. The germline V gene encodes CDR1 MDHEN and CDR2 SYDVKM. CDR3 DNA: TGTGCCAGCAGTTTACGATCACTTCTTTCTGGGGCCAACGTCCTGACTTTC. It is translated as CASSLRSLLSGANVLTF.

By share, this clone ranks as large. V gene TRBV28 combines with J gene TRBJ2-5, with D perhaps given as TRBD1 or TRBD2 (5 bases each). V shed 6 bases and J shed 4 bases, with 15 bases lying between them. This CDR3 contains 14 residues. Looked up from germline, CDR1 is MDHEN and CDR2 is SYDVKM. The CDR3 loop reads CASSPLGESETQYF. As DNA, the CDR3 is TGTGCCAGCAGCCCCTTGGGGGAGTCAGAGACCCAGTACTTC.

V and J are TRBV6-5 and TRBJ1-2, with D perhaps matching TRBD1 (6 bases). V lost 0 bases and J lost 5, with 13 bases in between. This CDR3 region has 15 residues. Germline assignment: CDR1 MNHEY and CDR2 SVGAGI. CDR3 residues: CASSYSNRDRYGYTF. The CDR3 coding sequence is TGTGCCAGCAGTTACTCGAACAGGGACCGGTATGGCTACACCTTC.

This chain connects TRBV5-1 to TRBJ2-7, with 8 bases fitting TRBD1. CDR3 length equals 16 residues. V trimming: 1 base; J trimming: 0 bases; junction bases outside the gene matches: 6. The germline gives CDR1 SGHRS, CDR2 YFSETQ. The CDR3 loop is CASSLSSQGASYEQYF. CDR3 nucleotide sequence: TGCGCCAGCAGCTTGTCGTCCCAGGGGGCCTCCTACGAGCAGTACTTC. Looking up the rest from reference TRBV5-1 and TRBJ2-7 gives the full variable domain: KAGVTQTPRYLIKTRGQQVTLSCSPISGHRSVSWYQQTPGQGLQFLFEYFSETQRNKGNFPGRFSGRQFSNSRSEMNVSTLELGDSALYLCASSLSSQGASYEQYFGPGTRLTVT.

As concerns this clone: This sample includes further DNA sequences coding for the same CDR3. The chain uses TRBV6-5 and TRBJ2-2; D uncertain. Germline CDR1 is MNHEY and CDR2 is SVGAGI. Trimming shortened V by 2 bases and J by 0 bases, and 1 base separated the two germline ends. The length of the CDR3 is 13 residues. The CDR3, as DNA: TGTGCCAGCAGTTACCCGAACACCGGGGAGCTGTTTTTT. Translation gives CASSYPNTGELFF.

This sequence joins TRBV7-9 and TRBJ2-7; possible D gene TRBD1, 5 bases. This CDR3 contains 14 residues. Deletions cut 3 bases from V and 3 bases from J, with 12 bases between. Germline lookup yields CDR1 SEHNR and CDR2 FQNEAQ (reference sequence). The CDR3 is CASSLGQGRYEQYF. The CDR3 nucleotides read TGTGCCAGCAGCTTGGGGCAGGGTCGCTACGAGCAGTACTTC.

This clone turned up a few times. The chain is built from TRBV29-1 and TRBJ2-7, with D perhaps TRBD2 (5 bases). Germline V gene data show CDR1 as SQVTM and CDR2 as ANQGSEA. V lost 5 bases and J lost 0, with 14 bases in between. CDR3 size: 14 residues. Written as DNA, the CDR3 is TGCAGCGTTCGCCCGGGGTCTCCCTCCTACGAGCAGTACTTC. Translating gives CSVRPGSPSYEQYF.

CDR3 nucleotide sequence: TGCAGCGTTGAGGACGGGACAACCGGGCTCGGGGAGCTGTTTTTT. Amino acids: CSVEDGTTGLGELFF. The rearrangement uses TRBV29-1 and TRBJ2-2; TRBD1 is a possible D gene (6 bases). In germline, CDR1 is SQVTM, CDR2 ANQGSEA. Trimming left V 3 bases short and J 7 bases short, with 18 bases between. CDR3 length: 15 residues.

The J gene is TRBJ2-5, the V gene TRBV5-6; TRBD2 agrees at 9 bases. The CDR3 is 16 residues long. V shed 7 bases and J 0 bases; nucleotides not matched to a gene: 10. From germline, CDR1 is SGHDT and CDR2 YYEEEE. The CDR3: CASALFSGGYQETQYF. As DNA, the CDR3 is TGTGCCAGCGCCCTATTTAGCGGGGGATACCAAGAGACCCAGTACTTC.

CDR3 in amino acids: CASSYGLALDNEQFF. In DNA, the CDR3 is TGTGCCAGCAGTTACGGTCTAGCTCTTGACAATGAGCAGTTCTTC. The rearrangement uses TRBV6-5 and TRBJ2-1; D perhaps matches TRBD2 (5 bases). The V and J ends lost 2 bases and 5 bases respectively, with 13 bases between them. This CDR3 comprises 15 residues. Germline V gene data show CDR1 as MNHEY and CDR2 as SVGAGI.